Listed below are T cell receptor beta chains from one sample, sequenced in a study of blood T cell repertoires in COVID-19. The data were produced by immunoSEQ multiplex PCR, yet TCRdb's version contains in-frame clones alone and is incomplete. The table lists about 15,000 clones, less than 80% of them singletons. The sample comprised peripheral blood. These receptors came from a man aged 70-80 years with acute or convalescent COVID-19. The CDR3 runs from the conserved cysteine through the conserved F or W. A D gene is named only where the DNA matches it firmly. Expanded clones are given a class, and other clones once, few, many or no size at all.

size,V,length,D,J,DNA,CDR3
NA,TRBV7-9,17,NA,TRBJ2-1,TGTGCCAGCAGCTTAGACGGGCCGAGGGGGTCCTACAATGAGCAGTTCTTC,CASSLDGPRGSYNEQFF
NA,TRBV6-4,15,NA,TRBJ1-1,TGTGCCAGCAGTGACTCGGAGGGGTCAGGTTCTGAAGCTTTCTTT,CASSDSEGSGSEAFF
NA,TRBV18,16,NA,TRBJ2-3,TGTGCCAGCCTATTCGATTCTAGCGAATACACAGATACGCAGTATTTT,CASLFDSSEYTDTQYF
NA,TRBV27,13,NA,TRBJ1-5,TGTGCCAGCAGTTCTCAGGGGCGGCAGCCCCAGCATTTT,CASSSQGRQPQHF
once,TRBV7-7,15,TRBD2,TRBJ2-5,TGTGCTAGCAGTCGCTCTAGCGGGAGGGGAGAGACCCAGTACTTC,CASSRSSGRGETQYF
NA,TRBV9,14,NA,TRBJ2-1,TGTGCCAGCAGCTCCCTCATGACTGCTGGCTTGGGAGTCTTC,CASSSLMTAGLGVF
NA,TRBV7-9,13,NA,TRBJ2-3,TGTGCCAGCAGCTCCAGTGGCACAGATACGCAGTATTTT,CASSSSGTDTQYF
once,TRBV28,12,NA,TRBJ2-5,TGTGCCACCCGGGGGGCGGAAGAGACCCAGTACTTC,CATRGAEETQYF
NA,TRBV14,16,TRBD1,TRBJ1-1,TGTGCCAGCAGCCAAGATTGGACAGGTCGCAGGACTGAAGCTTTCTTT,CASSQDWTGRRTEAFF
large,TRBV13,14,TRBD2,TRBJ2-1,TGTGCCAGCAGCTTAACTAGCGGGGGGAATGAGCAGTTCTTC,CASSLTSGGNEQFF
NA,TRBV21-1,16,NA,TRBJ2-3,TGTGCCAGCAGCAATCAGGAGGAGGGGGGGACAGATACGCAGTATTTT,CASSNQEEGGTDTQYF
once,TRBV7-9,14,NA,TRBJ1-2,TGTGCCAGCAGCTTAACGGGGGTCGATCATGGCTACACCTTC,CASSLTGVDHGYTF
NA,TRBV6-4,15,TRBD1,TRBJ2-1,TGTGCCAGCAGTGCGGACAGGGCGGTCTACAATGAGCAGTTCTTC,CASSADRAVYNEQFF
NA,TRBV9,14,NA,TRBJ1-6,TGTGCCAGCAGCGTAGCGCAGGGTAATTCACCCCTCCACTTT,CASSVAQGNSPLHF
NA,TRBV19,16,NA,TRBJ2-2,TGTGCCAGTAGTATTAGGCTACCAAGGGGCACCGGGGAGCTGTTTTTT,CASSIRLPRGTGELFF
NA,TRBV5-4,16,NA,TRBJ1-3,TGTGCCAGCAGCCCTGCGGGGGACCGCTCTGGAAACACCATATATTTT,CASSPAGDRSGNTIYF
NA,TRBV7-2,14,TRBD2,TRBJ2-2,TGTGCCAGCAAGGCGGGAGCTCGGACCGGGGAGCTGTTTTTT,CASKAGARTGELFF
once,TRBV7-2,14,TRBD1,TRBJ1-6,TGTGCCAGCAGCTCACAGGGGGCAGGTTCACCCCTCCACTTT,CASSSQGAGSPLHF
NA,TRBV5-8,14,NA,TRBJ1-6,TGTGCCAGCAGAGAGGAACCCTATAATTCACCCCTCCACTTT,CASREEPYNSPLHF
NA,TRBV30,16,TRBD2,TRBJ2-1,TGTGCCTGGAGTGTACTAGGGACTAGCGGCTTGAATGAGCAGTTCTTC,CAWSVLGTSGLNEQFF
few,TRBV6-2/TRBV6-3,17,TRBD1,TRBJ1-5,TGTGCCAGCAGTTTCGCCGGGACAGGGGCTAGAGATCAGCCCCAGCATTTT,CASSFAGTGARDQPQHF
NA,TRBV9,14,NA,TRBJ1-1,TGTGCCAGCAGCGTGGGCCCCATGAACACTGAAGCTTTCTTT,CASSVGPMNTEAFF
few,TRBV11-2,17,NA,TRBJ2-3,TGTGCCAGCAGCTTAGAAGTAGGCAGGGGTAAGAGAGATACGCAGTATTTT,CASSLEVGRGKRDTQYF
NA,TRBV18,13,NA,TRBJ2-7,TGTGCCAGCTCAGGTGACAGATTCGGGGAGCAGTACTTC,CASSGDRFGEQYF
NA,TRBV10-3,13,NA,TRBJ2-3,TGTGCCATCAGTGAGGGGGCCCCAGATACGCAGTATTTT,CAISEGAPDTQYF
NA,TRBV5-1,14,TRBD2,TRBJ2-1,TGCGCCAGCAGCTTGGGTAGCGGGAGGGGTGAGCAGTTCTTC,CASSLGSGRGEQFF
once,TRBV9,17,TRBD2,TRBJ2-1,TGTGCCAGCAGCGATGGACTAGCGGGAGTCGCCCGCAATGAGCAGTTCTTC,CASSDGLAGVARNEQFF
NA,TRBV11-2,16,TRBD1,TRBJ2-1,TGTGCCAGCAGCTTAGAATCGGGACAGTCCTACAATGAGCAGTTCTTC,CASSLESGQSYNEQFF
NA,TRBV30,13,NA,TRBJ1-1,TGTGCCTGGAGGTCCGGGGGGTCGAGTGAAGCTTTCTTT,CAWRSGGSSEAFF
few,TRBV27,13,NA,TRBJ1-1,TGTGCCAGCAGTTTAAGGCTCCGGGGTGAAGCTTTCTTT,CASSLRLRGEAFF
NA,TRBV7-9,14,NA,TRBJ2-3,TGTGCCAGCAGCTTAGGCGGTATCACAGATACGCAGTATTTT,CASSLGGITDTQYF
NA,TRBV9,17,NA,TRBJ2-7,TGTGCCAGCAGCGTAGATGGCGGCGGGTTACGCTTGGGCGAGCAGTACTTC,CASSVDGGGLRLGEQYF
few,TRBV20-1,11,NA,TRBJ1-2,TGCAGTGCGCACCGGGTTAATGGCTACACCTTC,CSAHRVNGYTF
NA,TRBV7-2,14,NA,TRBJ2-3,TGTGCCAGCAGACTACTGACTAGCACAGATACGCAGTATTTT,CASRLLTSTDTQYF
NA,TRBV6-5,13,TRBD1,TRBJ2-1,TGTGCCAGCAGCAGACAGGGGGATAATGAGCAGTTCTTC,CASSRQGDNEQFF
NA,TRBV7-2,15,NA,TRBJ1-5,TGTGCCAGCAGCTTACAGCCGACAGTCAATCAGCCCCAGCATTTT,CASSLQPTVNQPQHF
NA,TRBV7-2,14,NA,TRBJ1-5,TGTGCCAGCAGCGTGGGGCAAGTCGGTCAGCCCCAGCATTTT,CASSVGQVGQPQHF
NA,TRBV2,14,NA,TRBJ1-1,TGTGCCAGCAGTTTACGGGTAGCGAACACTGAAGCTTTCTTT,CASSLRVANTEAFF
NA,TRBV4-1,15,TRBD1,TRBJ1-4,TGCGCCAGCAGCCAAGCCGGGACAGGGGGCGAAAAACTGTTTTTT,CASSQAGTGGEKLFF
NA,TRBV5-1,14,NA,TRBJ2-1,TGCGCCAGCAGCTTTCTAGACGAATCGGTTGAGCAGTTCTTC,CASSFLDESVEQFF
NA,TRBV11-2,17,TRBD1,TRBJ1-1,TGTGCCAGCAGCCTCCGACGCCGATCACAGGGGGGCACTGAAGCTTTCTTT,CASSLRRRSQGGTEAFF
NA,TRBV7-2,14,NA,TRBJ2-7,TGTGCCAGCAGCGTAGGCGGGAGAGGGGGCGAGCAGTACTTC,CASSVGGRGGEQYF
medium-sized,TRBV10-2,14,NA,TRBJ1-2,TGCGCCAGCAGTGACCCCGGGGGGGACTATGGCTACACCTTC,CASSDPGGDYGYTF
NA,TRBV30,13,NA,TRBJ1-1,TGTGCCTGGACAGGGCAGGGGAACACTGAAGCTTTCTTT,CAWTGQGNTEAFF
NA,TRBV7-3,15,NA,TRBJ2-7,TGTGCCAGCAGCTTAACTAGCGGTCCTTCCCACGAGCAGTACTTC,CASSLTSGPSHEQYF
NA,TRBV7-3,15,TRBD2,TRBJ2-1,TGTGCCAGCAGCAGACTAGCTATAGATAAGAATGAGCAGTTCTTC,CASSRLAIDKNEQFF
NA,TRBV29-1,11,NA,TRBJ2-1,TGCAGCGGGGGGGCTAGCGATGAGCAGTTCTTC,CSGGASDEQFF
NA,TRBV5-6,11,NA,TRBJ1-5,TGTGCCAGCAGCACCGACAGGCGTAAGCATTTT,CASSTDRRKHF
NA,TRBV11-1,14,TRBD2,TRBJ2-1,TGTGCCAGCACCCCTGGGGGAGGGAATGGCGAGCAGTTCTTC,CASTPGGGNGEQFF
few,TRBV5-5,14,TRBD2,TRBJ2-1,TGTGCCAGCAGCTTGGAAGCGGGAGGTCCACATCAATTCTTC,CASSLEAGGPHQFF
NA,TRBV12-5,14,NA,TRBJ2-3,TGTGCTAGTGCACTAGGGACTAGCACAGATACGCAGTATTTT,CASALGTSTDTQYF
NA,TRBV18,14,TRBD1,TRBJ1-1,TGTGCCAGCTCAGCAGGACAGGGAAGCACTGAAGCTTTCTTT,CASSAGQGSTEAFF
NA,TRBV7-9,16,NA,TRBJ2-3,TGTGCCAGCAGCCCTGGAGGCAGGGGAAATGCAGATACGCAGTATTTT,CASSPGGRGNADTQYF
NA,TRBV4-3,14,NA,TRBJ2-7,TGCGCCAGCAGCCAAGCCCCGATTGGCGGCGAGCAGTACTTC,CASSQAPIGGEQYF
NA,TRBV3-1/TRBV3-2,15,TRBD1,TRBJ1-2,TGTGCCAGCAGCCAAATGACAGGGACGGGCTATGGCTACACCTTC,CASSQMTGTGYGYTF